These 29 T cell receptor beta chains share one sample of origin, sequenced in a study of sequential checkpoint blockade in melanoma. Libraries were prepared by immunoSEQ multiplex PCR; TCRdb keeps only in-frame clonotypes and omits some of them. Of over 6,500 clones listed, approximately 60% are singletons. As to treatment: randomized to nivolumab then ipilimumab (arm A) or the reverse (arm B). The input for sequencing was CD8+ T cells sorted from blood (inferred from file names), taken from a patient given nivolumab and ipilimumab in sequence. The receptors come from a human donor with melanoma.

This chain joins TRBV5-1 and TRBJ2-7; 9 positions match TRBD1. The CDR3 loop spans 14 amino acids. Germline V CDR1 and CDR2: SGHRS, YFSETQ. Germline trimming cut 0 bases from V and 4 bases from J; bases unmatched to any gene: 2. The CDR3 sequence: CASSLVQGAYEQYF. For the CDR3, the DNA is TGCGCCAGCAGCTTGGTACAGGGGGCATACGAGCAGTACTTC. The full variable domain, completed using reference TRBV5-1 and TRBJ2-7, is KAGVTQTPRYLIKTRGQQVTLSCSPISGHRSVSWYQQTPGQGLQFLFEYFSETQRNKGNFPGRFSGRQFSNSRSEMNVSTLELGDSALYLCASSLVQGAYEQYFGPGTRLTVT.

V is TRBV7-2 and J is TRBJ1-2; D is ambiguous. CDR1 is SGHTA, CDR2 FQGNSA, per germline. The CDR3 length is 18 residues. V lost 5 bases and J lost 4, with 26 bases in between. CDR3 DNA: TGTGCCAGCAGCCCAACTCTGCCACTATACTCATCCGTCTATGGCTACACCTTC. It specifies CASSPTLPLYSSVYGYTF.

In its sample, this clone was seen a few times. The V and J genes are TRBV20-1 and TRBJ2-7; no definite D call. V shed 5 bases and J shed 7 bases, with 12 bases lying between them. Germline V gene data show CDR1 as DFQATT and CDR2 as SNEGSKA (reference sequence). This CDR3 region has 11 residues. DNA of the CDR3: TGCAGTGCTCCCCGCGCGTGGGAGCAGTACTTC. Its protein is CSAPRAWEQYF.

The chain joins TRBV6-4 to TRBJ2-6; the match to TRBD1 covers 7 bases. Germline CDR1 MRHNA, CDR2 SNTAGT. Trimming took 3 bases from V and 2 from J; bases not matched to a gene: 4. The length of the CDR3 is 16 residues. The CDR3 nucleotides are TGTGCCAGCAGTGAACAGGGGAGTCCTGGGGCCAACGTCCTGACTTTC. This sequence encodes CASSEQGSPGANVLTF.

The chain employs TRBV27 and TRBJ1-5; 7 positions match TRBD1. The germline V gene encodes CDR1 MNHEY and CDR2 SMNVEV (reference sequence). This CDR3 has 14 amino acids. V lost 6 bases and J lost 0; bases outside the gene matches: 2. CDR3 DNA sequence: TGTGCCAGCAGGACAGGGAGTAGCAATCAGCCCCAGCATTTT. As protein: CASRTGSSNQPQHF.

This clone was observed a few times. The V and J genes are TRBV2 and TRBJ1-5, with 8 bases lining up with TRBD1. Trimming took 5 bases from V and 0 from J; bases not matched to a gene: 3. The CDR3 has 15 amino acids. Germline V gives CDR1 SNHLY, CDR2 FYNNEI. The CDR3 is CASSTGTGSNQPQHF. In DNA form, the CDR3 reads TGTGCCAGCAGTACCGGGACAGGTAGCAATCAGCCCCAGCATTTT.

This clone showed up just once. This chain links TRBV4-2 with TRBJ1-5, with 7 nucleotides matching TRBD1. This CDR3 spans 16 amino acids. The V and J ends lost 3 bases and 1 base, in that order; junction bases with no gene match: 6. Germline CDR1 and CDR2: LGHNA and YNFKEQ. The CDR3: CASSQRQGESNQPQHF. Here the CDR3 DNA reads TGTGCCAGCAGCCAGCGGCAGGGGGAAAGCAATCAGCCCCAGCATTTT.

The chain uses TRBV5-8 and TRBJ1-1, with D perhaps TRBD1 (5 bases). V gave up 2 bases and J gave up 0 bases, with 8 bases separating them. CDR1 and CDR2 (germline): SGHTS, YDEGEE. This CDR3 is built from 14 residues. The CDR3 reads CASSLGVMNTEAFF. The CDR3 coding sequence is TGTGCCAGCAGCTTAGGGGTCATGAACACTGAAGCTTTCTTT.

The chain joins TRBV28 to TRBJ2-7, with 7 bases that match TRBD1. Per germline, CDR1 MDHEN and CDR2 SYDVKM. The CDR3 sequence is 14 residues long. V lost 9 bases, J lost 3 bases, and 11 bases stayed unmatched. The CDR3 reads CASRQGSIVYEQYF. CDR3 in DNA: TGTGCCAGTCGACAGGGATCCATTGTCTACGAGCAGTACTTC.

CDR3 residues: CASSHGTMDLFYEQYF. In DNA form, the CDR3 reads TGTGCCAGCAGCCACGGGACTATGGATCTTTTCTACGAGCAGTACTTC. This chain joins TRBV9 and TRBJ2-7; TRBD2 matches at 7 bases. The CDR3 extends over 16 amino acids. With V trimmed by 4 bases and J by 3 bases, 13 bases remained unmatched. From germline, CDR1 is SGDLS and CDR2 YYNGEE.

This chain joins TRBV4-1 and TRBJ2-7; D may be TRBD2 (5 bases). V gave up 1 base and J gave up 6 bases, with 13 bases separating them. CDR1 and CDR2 (germline): MGHRA, YSYEKL. The CDR3 is 14 residues long. CDR3 nucleotide sequence: TGCGCCAGCAGCCAAGCAGCGGTTTTTAGCGAGCAGTACTTC. Translated: CASSQAAVFSEQYF.

The genes are TRBV19 and TRBJ2-7; 12 bases match TRBD2. The V gene's germline CDR1 is LNHDA and CDR2 SQIVND (reference sequence). The CDR3 spans 15 residues. V was clipped by 5 bases and J by 5 bases; unmatched bases: 7. Written as DNA, the CDR3 is TGTGCCAGTAGTTTGACTAGCGGGAGCCTGGACGAGCAGTACTTC. This translates into CASSLTSGSLDEQYF. The whole variable domain, filled in from reference TRBV19 and TRBJ2-7, reads DGGITQSPKYLFRKEGQNVTLSCEQNLNHDAMYWYRQDPGQGLRLIYYSQIVNDFQKGDIAEGYSVSREKKESFPLTVTSAQKNPTAFYLCASSLTSGSLDEQYFGPGTRLTVT.

This sequence joins TRBV28 and TRBJ2-7; D gene unclear. Germline CDR1 is MDHEN and CDR2 is SYDVKM. CDR3 length: 14 residues. The V end lost 4 bases, the J end lost 3 bases, and 13 bases lay between the germline ends. CDR3 sequence reads: CASSSPLNYYEQYF. CDR3 nucleotide sequence: TGTGCCAGCAGTTCCCCACTAAACTACTACGAGCAGTACTTC.

This clone was seen a handful of times. CDR3 nucleotide sequence: TGTGCCAGCAGCCTGGCAGTTACTGGAAACACCATATATTTT. Protein: CASSLAVTGNTIYF. The chain couples TRBV7-9 to TRBJ1-3; D not resolved. Trimming stripped 5 bases from V and 2 bases from J, with 10 bases between. CDR1 is SEHNR, CDR2 FQNEAQ, per germline (reference sequence). CDR3 length equals 14 residues.

This chain joins TRBV27 and TRBJ2-7; the match to TRBD1 covers 8 bases. Losses at the gene ends were 0 bases for V and 3 bases for J; bases not matched to a gene: 4. CDR3 length: 15 residues. From germline, CDR1 is MNHEY and CDR2 SMNVEV (reference sequence). The CDR3 DNA follows: TGTGCCAGCAGTTTATCGGGGGACAGGTTCTACGAGCAGTACTTC. Protein product: CASSLSGDRFYEQYF.

This clone is categorized as medium-sized. This CDR3 is CASSVAGMNTEAFF. The CDR3 region has the DNA TGTGCCAGCAGCGTAGCCGGGATGAACACTGAAGCTTTCTTT. The chain uses TRBV9 and TRBJ1-1; D remains unclear. CDR3 length: 14 amino acids. Germline CDR1 SGDLS, CDR2 YYNGEE. Trimming shortened V by 0 bases and J by 0 bases, and 6 bases separated the two germline ends.

The gene calls are TRBV5-6 and TRBJ1-2; 7 bases fit TRBD1. There are 14 residues in the CDR3. The V and J ends lost 4 bases and 5 bases, in that order; junction bases with no gene match: 8. Germline CDR1 SGHDT, CDR2 YYEEEE. The CDR3 DNA follows: TGTGCCAGCAGCGGCGATGACAGGGAATATGGCTACACCTTC. Its protein is CASSGDDREYGYTF.

The chain carries TRBV28 and TRBJ1-2; the D is unclear. Trimming stripped 7 bases from V and 2 bases from J, with 14 bases between. Germline V gene data show CDR1 as MDHEN and CDR2 as SYDVKM. The CDR3 totals 14 residues. The CDR3 spells CASTPRIFNYGYTF. CDR3 coding DNA: TGTGCCAGCACCCCGCGCATCTTCAACTATGGCTACACCTTC.

This rearrangement joins TRBV5-1 to TRBJ2-7; TRBD1 matches 10 bases. Germline V gene sequence: CDR1 SGHRS, CDR2 YFSETQ. V was pared by 2 bases and J by 5 bases, with 7 bases of the junction left unmatched. CDR3 length: 15 amino acids. The CDR3 reads CASSFRDRGLDEQYF. CDR3 DNA: TGCGCCAGCAGCTTCCGGGACAGGGGTTTGGACGAGCAGTACTTC.

The chain is built from TRBV7-2 and TRBJ2-7; D may be TRBD2 (6 bases). The CDR3 runs to 15 residues. The germline V and J ends were trimmed by 0 bases and 1 base, with 10 bases remaining between them. Germline V lookup: CDR1 SGHTA, CDR2 FQGNSA. CDR3 DNA sequence: TGTGCCAGCAGCTTAGCGCGGGACGGGTCCTACGAGCAGTACTTC. It yields the protein CASSLARDGSYEQYF.

This sequence joins TRBV19 and TRBJ2-7; unclear D gene. Germline loops: CDR1 LNHDA, CDR2 SQIVND (reference sequence). Trimming pared 3 bases from V and 4 bases from J, leaving 13 bases between. The CDR3 contains 14 residues. CDR3 residues: CASSIFPESYEQYF. The CDR3 region has the DNA TGTGCCAGTAGTATCTTCCCAGAATCTTACGAGCAGTACTTC.

J is TRBJ1-4 and V is TRBV30, with TRBD1 matching over 7 bases. The CDR3 is 15 residues long. Germline assignment: CDR1 GTSNPN and CDR2 SVGIG (reference sequence). Losses at the gene ends were 1 base for V and 7 bases for J; bases not matched to a gene: 9. As DNA, the CDR3 is TGTGCCTGGAGTGGATCCGGGACAGACGTTGAAAAACTGTTTTTT. Translated, it gives CAWSGSGTDVEKLFF.

The rearrangement links TRBV27 to TRBJ2-2; TRBD1 matches at 10 bases. CDR3 length equals 15 residues. Germline CDR1 and CDR2: MNHEY and SMNVEV (reference sequence). V shed 4 bases and J 7 bases; nucleotides not matched to a gene: 6. In DNA, the CDR3 is TGTGCCAGCAGTTCTCTGACAGGGGGCCACGGGGAGCTGTTTTTT. Protein product: CASSSLTGGHGELFF.

V usage is TRBV27 and J usage is TRBJ1-2; perhaps TRBD1 as D (5 bases). Trimming shortened V by 2 bases and J by 2 bases, and 12 bases separated the two germline ends. CDR1 and CDR2 (germline): MNHEY, SMNVEV (reference sequence). The length of the CDR3 is 15 residues. In DNA, the CDR3 is TGTGCCAGCAGTTTAAAGGGGACTTTCAACTATGGCTACACCTTC. Its protein is CASSLKGTFNYGYTF.

The rearrangement uses TRBV27 and TRBJ2-7; 7 bases map to TRBD2. This CDR3 is built from 16 residues. The V segment lost 0 bases and the J segment 2 bases; nucleotides outside the gene matches: 7. Germline V gives CDR1 MNHEY, CDR2 SMNVEV (reference sequence). The CDR3 DNA reads as TGTGCCAGCAGTTTATCGGGTCAGGGAGGGACCTACGAGCAGTACTTC. It codes for CASSLSGQGGTYEQYF.

This chain connects TRBV27 to TRBJ2-7, with 10 bases identical to TRBD2. The CDR3 sequence is 16 residues long. In germline, CDR1 is MNHEY, CDR2 SMNVEV (reference sequence). V lost 1 base to trimming and J lost 5 bases; unmatched junction nucleotides: 8. In DNA, the CDR3 is TGTGCCAGCAGTTTATTTCCGGGGCTAGCGGGAGACGAGCAGTACTTC. Translating it yields CASSLFPGLAGDEQYF.

The table lists this clone with a few counts. The rearrangement uses TRBV7-8 and TRBJ2-7; possible D gene TRBD1, 7 bases. CDR1 SGHVS and CDR2 FQNEAQ come from the germline V gene. The CDR3 is 16 amino acids. The V end was cut by 1 base, the J end by 3 bases, with 16 bases between. In DNA form, the CDR3 reads TGTGCCAGCAGCTTAGGGAGGGGTCAGGGGGGCTACGAGCAGTACTTC. Translated, it gives CASSLGRGQGGYEQYF.

The chain combines TRBV9 with TRBJ2-2; maybe TRBD1 (6 bases). The germline V gene encodes CDR1 SGDLS and CDR2 YYNGEE. Trimming cost V 4 bases and J 1 base, with 11 bases left between them. The CDR3 consists of 15 residues. CDR3 bases: TGTGCCAGCAGCTCGGGACACCTGAACACCGGGGAGCTGTTTTTT. It codes for CASSSGHLNTGELFF.

The chain recombines TRBV30 with TRBJ2-7; D is possibly TRBD2 (6 bases). The CDR3 is 13 amino acids. Between the trimmed V and J ends, which lost 3 bases and 3 bases, there was a span of 12 bases. The germline V gene encodes CDR1 GTSNPN and CDR2 SVGIG (reference sequence). CDR3 sequence reads: CAWSRGTYYEQYF. Written as DNA, the CDR3 is TGTGCCTGGAGCCGAGGGACTTACTACGAGCAGTACTTC.